This T cell receptor (beta chain) stems from a study of shared clonotypes between healthy human individuals (dated by TCRdb to the early 2020s). Regarding the study in general: The cohort comprised a couple of women and a few men aged 18 to 49 years. To estimate repertoire size and how much clonotypes are shared between individuals, the study performed deep sequencing of blood TCR repertoires from 4 to 6 healthy adults. Leukapheresis yielded between about 0.85 and 9 billion PBMCs per donor. For each donor, CD4 naive and CD4 memory were each run on three plates, CD8 naive on two plates, and CD8 memory on one plate. To increase sequencing depth and limit assay-specific biases, different laboratories used diverse techniques to prepare libraries and sequence TCR repertoires.

CD8 naive samples were obtained by positive selection for CCR7 among CD45RO-negative cells, yielding a CD45RA+CCR7+ population from which TemRA cells were excluded. The donors were healthy, HIV-negative adults with no recently reported acute infections or vaccinations. Only Caucasian adults living in Nashville, Tennessee, USA were represented among the donors. Blood was obtained by leukapheresis, after which PBMCs were separated by Ficoll-Histopaque density gradient centrifugation and cryopreserved in liquid nitrogen vapor phase. Analytical flow cytometry was used to check the purity and quantity of each magnetically sorted T cell population. Each sorted fraction had its genomic DNA isolated and then quantified by UV absorbance on a Nanodrop 2000c. Using the deep immunoSEQ assay, multiplex PCR amplified TCR CDR3 regions from genomic DNA. Extracted genomic DNA from each cell subset was distributed evenly across all wells of several immunoSEQ 96-well plates, and each plate was treated as a replicate. For sorted subsets, about 0.2 ug genomic DNA, equal to some 30,000 T cell genomes, was loaded into each replicate PCR. Purified libraries were quantified with a Qubit 3.0 fluorometer, sized on a Bioanalyzer 2100, and re-quantified with the KAPA Library Quantification kit. A separate single-read 150-cycle Illumina NextSeq 550 flow cell was used to sequence each immunoSEQ 96-well plate. The study's processing was this. The immunoSEQ output contained only junctional sequences without quality scores, so filtering could not match that applied to full-length reads. Sequences were annotated with PyIR, a Python wrapper for IgBLAST v1.9, and V/J genes and CDR3 were assigned using IMGT germline references. Reads with weak V/J assignments (E-value above 1e-6), missing CDR3, stop codons, out-of-frame junctions, or ambiguous translated residues were removed. V3J clonotypes were defined as sequences sharing an identical inferred V gene, J gene, and CDR3 amino acid sequence. To compute the percentage overlap between repertoires, the number of shared unique clonotypes was divided by the size of the smaller repertoire. Three approaches were used to assess repertoire richness: RTK rarefaction, the Chao1 estimator, and Recon v2.1 estimates of unobserved clonotypes. Generation probabilities for all TCRbeta clonotypes obtained by the gDNA method from several donors were computed using OLGA. Drawn from immuneACCESS, this table holds only the in-frame rearrangements with V and J called that TCRdb kept. Clones are partly lost; checked studies trace under half to an unresolved V gene and leave the rest unexplained. Clone size and the V and J calls come from that table; the DNA yielded D and trimming. This sample gives millions of clones in total; approximately 94% of them show up just once. The ten top clones hold under 2% of the sample.

Broad study findings and their caveats: Larger estimated clonotype richness was generally found for naive subsets than for memory subsets. The genetic and exposure-history diversity represented was limited by the small number of donors. Compared with non-shared clonotypes, the clonotypes found in all four sorted-subset donors had higher generation probabilities. Across a handful of donors, approximately 5% of naive CD4, over 3% of naive CD8, roughly 2.3% of memory CD4, and roughly 0.4% of memory CD8 clonotypes were shared. Only blood was sampled, and tissue TCR repertoires likely differ from those in blood. Even with the large sequencing depth, rarefaction of the sorted-subset datasets indicated that sequencing was incomplete. Based on pairwise subsampling, the degree of clonotype sharing among donors was expected to be affected by sequencing depth.

Measured from the cysteine to the phenylalanine, the CDR3 is 14 residues long. Of the read, only the CDR3 DNA is kept; its 42 bases are in frame from base 1. At the junction V is shortened by 2 bases and J by 4 bases; bases outside the gene matches: 1. According to the germline V gene, CDR1 reads MGHRA and CDR2 reads YSYEKL. To note about this clone: Its antigen remains unidentified. Qualities for individual bases were not recorded, and no much larger clone is one base off.

This TCR was sampled from a man aged 18-30 years in good health. Some clones in this sample may be carry-over from other donors' samples. Sequenced material: naive CD8+ T cells from PBMCs. The cell subset or site label here, explained by the study, means: CD45RA+CCR7+. Rearrangement joined TRBV4-1 to TRBJ2-3; TRBD1 agrees with 9 junctional bases. The sequenced DNA: TGCGCCAGCAGCCAAAGGACAGGGGCAGATACGCAGTATTTT. This translates into CASSQRTGADTQYF.